The 21 T cell receptor beta chains below were found in one sample sequenced in a study of blood T cell repertoires in COVID-19. The table came from immunoSEQ multiplex PCR; TCRdb's copy has only in-frame clones and leaves some out. This table has under 250,000 clones, about four fifths appearing once. What was sequenced was peripheral blood. All receptors come from a woman aged 40 to 49 with COVID-19, enrolled during active disease.

The J gene is TRBJ2-2, the V gene TRBV19, with 9 bases identical to TRBD1. The CDR3 spans 15 residues. CDR1 LNHDA and CDR2 SQIVND come from the germline V gene (reference sequence). The ends lost 4 bases at V and 3 bases at J; junction bases unmatched: 3. The CDR3 DNA reads TGTGCCAGTAGTAGGGACAGGGCTGACACCGGGGAGCTGTTTTTT. Translated, it gives CASSRDRADTGELFF.

The rearrangement joins TRBV6-5 to TRBJ1-2; D unresolved. The CDR3 is 13 amino acids. Germline assignment: CDR1 MNHEY and CDR2 SVGAGI. Trimming stripped 8 bases from V and 0 bases from J, with 10 bases between. The CDR3 loop is CASSENPNYGYTF. DNA of the CDR3: TGTGCCAGCTCCGAGAATCCTAACTATGGCTACACCTTC.

The rearrangement links TRBV2 to TRBJ1-4, with D possibly TRBD1 on 6 matching bases. V lost 6 bases, J lost 6 bases, and 20 bases lay in between. CDR1 is SNHLY and CDR2 is FYNNEI in the germline V gene. CDR3 length: 16 amino acids. CDR3: CASSQHTRDIDEKLFF. CDR3 nucleotides: TGTGCCAGCAGCCAACACACCCGGGACATTGATGAAAAACTGTTTTTT.

The chain recombines TRBV6-5 with TRBJ1-2, with D perhaps matching TRBD1 (6 bases). Trimming took 7 bases from V and 7 from J, leaving 22 bases between them. The CDR3 totals 15 residues. Germline CDR1 reads MNHEY; CDR2 reads SVGAGI. The CDR3 DNA reads TGTGCCAGCACTCTGTCCCAGGGGTTCCTCTCTGGCTACACCTTC. Translating gives CASTLSQGFLSGYTF.

The rearrangement joins TRBV5-4 to TRBJ2-3; 7 bases align to TRBD1. V lost 2 bases, J lost 3 bases, and 3 bases stayed unmatched. This CDR3 region has 14 residues. From germline, CDR1 is SGHNT and CDR2 YYREEE (reference sequence). The DNA for the CDR3 is TGTGCCAGCAGCTTAAGACAGGGAACAGATACGCAGTATTTT. Residues: CASSLRQGTDTQYF.

J is TRBJ2-7 and V is TRBV12-1; the tabulated D call, TRBD2, remains unverified against the DNA. TRBV12-1 is a pseudogene segment. The CDR3 covers 20 residues. CDR3 loop: CASRLEETSGRRVSSYEQYF. The CDR3 nucleotides are TGTGCCAGCAGACTCGAGGAGACTAGCGGGAGGAGGGTTAGCTCCTACGAGCAGTACTTC.

This rearrangement joins TRBV5-8 to TRBJ2-1; TRBD2 is a possible D gene (6 bases). This CDR3 comprises 16 residues. Trimming shortened V by 0 bases and J by 3 bases, and 13 bases separated the two germline ends. Germline CDR1 reads SGHTS; CDR2 reads YDEGEE. The CDR3 loop is CASSLEVGGIYNEQFF. In nucleotides, the CDR3 is TGTGCCAGCAGCTTGGAGGTCGGGGGTATCTACAATGAGCAGTTCTTC. Using reference TRBV5-8 and TRBJ2-1 for the parts outside the CDR3, the full variable domain is EAGVTQSPTHLIKTRGQQATLRCSPISGHTSVYWYQQALGLGLQFLLWYDEGEERNRGNFPPRFSGRQFPNYSSELNVNALELEDSALYLCASSLEVGGIYNEQFFGPGTRLTVL.

This clone showed up just a few times. This chain uses TRBV6-6 with TRBJ2-7, with TRBD1 matching over 8 bases. The CDR3 totals 15 residues. J lost 5 bases, V lost 2 bases, and 8 bases had no gene match. Germline loops: CDR1 MNHNY, CDR2 SVGAGI (reference sequence). The CDR3 coding sequence is TGTGCCAGCAGTTACCCTGGACAGGGACGGGACGAGCAGTACTTC. Translation gives CASSYPGQGRDEQYF.

V is TRBV3-1 (or the pseudogene TRBV3-2) and J is TRBJ1-2, with 7 bases that match TRBD1. V shed 1 base and J 4 bases; nucleotides not matched to a gene: 0. Germline V gene lookup returns CDR1 LGHDT and CDR2 YNNKEL (reference sequence). The CDR3 has 13 amino acids. CDR3 sequence: CASSQGQGYGYTF. The CDR3 DNA is TGTGCCAGCAGCCAAGGACAGGGCTATGGCTACACCTTC.

This clone was observed a few times. The chain couples TRBV5-1 to TRBJ2-1, with 13 bases fitting TRBD2. Losses at the gene ends were 4 bases for V and 8 bases for J; bases not matched to a gene: 9. Germline lookup yields CDR1 SGHRS and CDR2 YFSETQ. This CDR3 is built from 16 residues. The CDR3 coding sequence is TGCGCCAGCAGCCCCAGACTAGCGGGAGGCTCGGATGAGCAGTTCTTC. Its protein is CASSPRLAGGSDEQFF.

The chain recombines TRBV7-2 with TRBJ2-5, with a tentative D call TRBD1 (6 bases). Trimming removed 3 bases from V and 3 bases from J, with 14 bases in between. The CDR3 is 15 residues long. Germline lookup yields CDR1 SGHTA and CDR2 FQGNSA. As DNA, the CDR3 is TGTGCCAGCAGCTTCACCGGGACAAGAAAAGAGACCCAGTACTTC. Its protein product is CASSFTGTRKETQYF.

This chain uses TRBV6-6 with TRBJ2-1, with a weak D call TRBD2 (7 bases). From germline, CDR1 is MNHNY and CDR2 SVGAGI (reference sequence). This CDR3 has 15 residues. V lost 7 bases and J 0 bases, leaving 13 bases between the germline ends. This chain's CDR3 is CASTRGASSYNEQFF. As DNA, the CDR3 is TGTGCCAGCACCCGGGGGGCGAGCTCCTACAATGAGCAGTTCTTC.

This clone was seen more than once but under ten times. The rearrangement links TRBV11-2 to TRBJ2-7; 9 bases map to TRBD1. V shed 5 bases and J 2 bases; nucleotides not matched to a gene: 10. The V gene's germline CDR1 is SGHAT and CDR2 FQNNGV. The CDR3 is 16 residues long. The CDR3 DNA reads as TGTGCCAGCAGCCCAATAAACCGACAGGGGGCCTACGAGCAGTACTTC. Residues: CASSPINRQGAYEQYF.

This chain connects TRBV18 to TRBJ2-5, with 9 nucleotides matching TRBD2. Germline CDR1 reads KGHSH; CDR2 reads LQKENI. J gave up 2 bases and V 3 bases, and 7 bases lay outside the gene matches. The CDR3 totals 16 residues. The CDR3 sequence: CASSPTSGPLQETQYF. In nucleotides, the CDR3 is TGTGCCAGCTCACCCACTAGCGGGCCTCTTCAAGAGACCCAGTACTTC.

This clone has just one count. V is TRBV2 and J is TRBJ1-5; a possible D gene is TRBD1 (6 bases). Trimming shortened V by 5 bases and J by 5 bases, and 10 bases separated the two germline ends. In germline, CDR1 is SNHLY, CDR2 FYNNEI. CDR3 size: 13 residues. The CDR3 DNA sequence: TGTGCCAGCAGTTCCCACAGGGATCAGCCCCAGCATTTT. It codes for CASSSHRDQPQHF.

This clone appeared a few times. CDR3 nucleotide sequence: TGTGCCAGCAGCCGTACTGCTCAGGGGAACTATGGCTACACCTTC. Translated: CASSRTAQGNYGYTF. The chain joins TRBV5-4 to TRBJ1-2; a weak D match, TRBD1 (6 bases). The CDR3 is 15 amino acids. Per the germline V gene, CDR1 is SGHNT and CDR2 is YYREEE (reference sequence). Between the trimmed V and J ends, which lost 4 bases and 2 bases, there was a span of 15 bases.

The J gene is TRBJ2-1, the V gene TRBV5-1; TRBD2 agrees at 7 bases. The CDR3 consists of 16 residues. Germline CDR1 is SGHRS and CDR2 is YFSETQ. Trimming removed 4 bases from V and 2 bases from J; junction bases left unmatched: 9. The CDR3 DNA is TGCGCCAGCAGCCCCGGACTAGGCCTAACCTACAATGAGCAGTTCTTC. Translating it yields CASSPGLGLTYNEQFF.

This chain uses TRBV9 with TRBJ1-4; D gene unclear. Germline CDR1 SGDLS, CDR2 YYNGEE. This CDR3 contains 14 residues. Between the trimmed V and J ends, which lost 0 bases and 6 bases, there was a span of 9 bases. CDR3 sequence reads: CASSVDFSDEKLFF. The CDR3 nucleotides read TGTGCCAGCAGCGTAGATTTCTCGGATGAAAAACTGTTTTTT.

This chain links TRBV19 with TRBJ1-5; 9 bases match TRBD1. V trimming: 7 bases; J trimming: 4 bases; junction bases outside the gene matches: 8. The CDR3 runs 15 residues. Germline CDR1 and CDR2: LNHDA and SQIVND (reference sequence). DNA of the CDR3: TGTGCCAGTAATCAACAGGGGGCGGGTAATCAGCCCCAGCATTTT. Translating it yields CASNQQGAGNQPQHF.

Only a few counts were recorded for this clone. The genes are TRBV2 and TRBJ1-2, with D uncertain. The ends were cut back, 3 bases at V and 2 bases at J, with 13 bases in the middle. Germline lookup yields CDR1 SNHLY and CDR2 FYNNEI. This CDR3 contains 15 residues. CDR3 DNA: TGTGCCAGCAGTGAGGTTCCTGGCCAGAACTATGGCTACACCTTC. This encodes CASSEVPGQNYGYTF.

The chain joins TRBV28 to TRBJ1-5; 7 bases are a match to TRBD1. CDR3 length: 15 residues. V was pared by 5 bases and J by 6 bases, with 10 bases of the junction left unmatched. Germline V gene lookup returns CDR1 MDHEN and CDR2 SYDVKM. Here the CDR3 reads CASSPMTGKRQPQHF. DNA for the CDR3: TGTGCCAGCAGTCCAATGACAGGGAAGCGTCAGCCCCAGCATTTT.